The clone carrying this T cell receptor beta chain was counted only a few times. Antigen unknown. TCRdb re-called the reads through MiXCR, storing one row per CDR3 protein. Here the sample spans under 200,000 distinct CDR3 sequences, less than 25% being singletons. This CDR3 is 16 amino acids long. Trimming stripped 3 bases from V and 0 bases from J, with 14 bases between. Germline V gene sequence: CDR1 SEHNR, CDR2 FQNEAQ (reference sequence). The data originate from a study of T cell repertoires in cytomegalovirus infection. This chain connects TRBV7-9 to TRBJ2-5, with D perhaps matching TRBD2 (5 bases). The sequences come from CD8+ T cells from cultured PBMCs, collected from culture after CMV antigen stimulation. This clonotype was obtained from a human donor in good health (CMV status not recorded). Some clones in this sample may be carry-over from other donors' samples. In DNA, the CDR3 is TGTGCCAGCAGCTTGTCGTGGGGAGAGTACCAAGAGACCCAGTACTTC. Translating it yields CASSLSWGEYQETQYF.